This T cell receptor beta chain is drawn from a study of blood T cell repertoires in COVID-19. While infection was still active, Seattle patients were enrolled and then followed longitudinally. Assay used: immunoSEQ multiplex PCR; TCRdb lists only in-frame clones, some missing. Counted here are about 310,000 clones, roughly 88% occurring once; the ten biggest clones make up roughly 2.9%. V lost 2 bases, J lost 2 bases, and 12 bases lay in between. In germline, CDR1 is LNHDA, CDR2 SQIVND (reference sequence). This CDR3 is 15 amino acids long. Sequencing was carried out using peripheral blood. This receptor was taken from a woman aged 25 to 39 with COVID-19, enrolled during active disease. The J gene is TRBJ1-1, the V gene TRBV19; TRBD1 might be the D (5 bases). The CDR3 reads CASSISSGGNTEAFF. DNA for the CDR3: TGTGCCAGTAGTATATCGTCCGGGGGTAACACTGAAGCTTTCTTT. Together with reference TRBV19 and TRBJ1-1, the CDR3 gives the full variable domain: DGGITQSPKYLFRKEGQNVTLSCEQNLNHDAMYWYRQDPGQGLRLIYYSQIVNDFQKGDIAEGYSVSREKKESFPLTVTSAQKNPTAFYLCASSISSGGNTEAFFGQGTRLTVV.